The clone carrying this T cell receptor beta chain came up many times. Antigen specificity is unknown. This CDR3 contains 15 residues. In germline, CDR1 is SGHTA, CDR2 FQGNSA. Losses at the gene ends were 4 bases for V and 9 bases for J; bases not matched to a gene: 14. Researchers used two-round multiplex PCR to amplify TCR beta CDR3 starting from genomic DNA. Specific primers for each TRBV and TRBJ gene were what first-round PCR used. TCRdb independently ran MiXCR on the multiplex PCR reads; one entry per CDR3 protein. The data contain around 16,000 distinct CDR3 sequences, more than 35% of them seen just once; the ten biggest clones take up around 38%. Two time points each involved a draw of about 5.6 milliliters of peripheral blood. This specimen belongs to a study of prognosis after radiotherapy for stage I lung cancer. Study-level information: Delivery of radiotherapy was by SBRT in 3 to 5 fractions at a biologically effective dose of at least 100 Gy.

Findings of the study overall: It was in patients who developed distant metastases that Shannon entropy after stereotactic body radiation therapy was lower.

This receptor was identified in a donor at least 50 years old with non-small cell lung cancer. The gene calls are TRBV7-2 and TRBJ1-1; the match to TRBD1 covers 7 bases. The sample here was PBMCs, taken before or after stereotactic body radiation therapy (not recorded which). The CDR3 loop is CASSSPQSVTGKAFF. In DNA, the CDR3 is TGTGCCAGCAGCTCGCCCCAATCTGTGACAGGGAAAGCTTTCTTT.